Each of the 2 T cell receptor beta chains below was sequenced from the same sample in a study of T cell responses to AZD1222 COVID-19 vaccine. TCRdb's copy holds only in-frame clones and misses some; the assay was immunoSEQ multiplex PCR. The table has about 75,000 clones, around 89% seen once. The sample consisted of peripheral blood, taken 28 days after the second dose of the MenACWY control vaccine. The receptors were sampled from an adult who received the MenACWY meningococcal vaccine as a control.

The V and J genes are TRBV14 and TRBJ1-3; the D is unclear. The V and J ends lost 6 bases and 0 bases respectively, with 12 bases between them. The CDR3 runs 15 residues. Germline V lookup: CDR1 SGHDN, CDR2 FVKESK. CDR3 in amino acids: CASRRSDYSGNTIYF. DNA of the CDR3: TGTGCCAGCAGGCGCTCCGACTACTCTGGAAACACCATATATTTT.

The rearrangement uses TRBV25-1 and TRBJ2-7; D is uncertain. This CDR3 has 14 amino acids. Trimming shortened V by 2 bases and J by 5 bases, and 13 bases separated the two germline ends. Germline V gene sequence: CDR1 MGHDK, CDR2 SYGVNS. DNA for the CDR3: TGTGCCAGCAGTGAAAGGCAAAGTCCGAACGAGCAGTACTTC. It specifies CASSERQSPNEQYF.